The rows below give T cell receptor beta chains drawn from one sample of a study of blood T cell repertoires in COVID-19. Using immunoSEQ multiplex PCR, the repertoire was profiled, and TCRdb retains in-frame clones only, with some absent. The sample consists of some 150,000 clones, approximately 85% of them appearing once. Sequencing was carried out using peripheral blood. These receptors were collected from a woman aged 55-69 years with COVID-19, enrolled during active disease. The conserved cysteine and the conserved F or W are not part of the CDR3 here.

V gene | CDR3 protein
TRBV7-9 | ASSPKMRLAETQY
TRBV30 | AWSIRALLNYGYT
TRBV10-1 | ASSEGQGSYEQY
TRBV27 | ASSWTSVGGEKLF
TRBV7-9 | ASSLTGGYEKLF
TRBV15 | ATSRDPLSWVTGRNTEAF
TRBV14 | ASSQARSSPLH
TRBV4-1 | ASSQDRRTDSNQPQH
TRBV7-6 | ASSEPGQGYTEAF
TRBV6-5 | ASSTAGVENIQY
TRBV24-1 | ATSDLDTYEQY
TRBV9 | ASSDRGGSYEQY
TRBV7-2 | ASSEQVGYEQY
TRBV5-1 | ASSLADRSQIGGYT
TRBV19 | ARGTSRDTQY
TRBV6-5 | ASSPLDLSNYGYT
TRBV4-3 | ASSQELAGAALFYNEQF
TRBV5-1 | ASSLAGGHNEQF
TRBV6-6 | ASRGSGLHSPLH
TRBV29-1 | SVEVDRGVYGYT
TRBV19 | ASSMRGTYEQY
TRBV6-2/TRBV6-3 | ASSYSGQGYSGPYEQY
TRBV11-1 | ASSLTSGQYNEQF
TRBV19 | ASSPTGDGSPLH
TRBV6-5 | ATAGGMGTEAF
TRBV30 | ARATAYEQY